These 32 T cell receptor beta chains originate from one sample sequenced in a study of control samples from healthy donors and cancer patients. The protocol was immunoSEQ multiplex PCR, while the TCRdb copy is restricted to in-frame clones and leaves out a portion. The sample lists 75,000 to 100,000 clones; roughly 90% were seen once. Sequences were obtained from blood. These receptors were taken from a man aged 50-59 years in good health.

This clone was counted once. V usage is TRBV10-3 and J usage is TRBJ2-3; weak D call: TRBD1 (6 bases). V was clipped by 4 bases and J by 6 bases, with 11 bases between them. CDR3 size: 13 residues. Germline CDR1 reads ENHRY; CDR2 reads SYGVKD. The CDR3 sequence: CAISATDRDTQYF. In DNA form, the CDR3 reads TGTGCCATCAGTGCCACCGACAGGGATACGCAGTATTTT.

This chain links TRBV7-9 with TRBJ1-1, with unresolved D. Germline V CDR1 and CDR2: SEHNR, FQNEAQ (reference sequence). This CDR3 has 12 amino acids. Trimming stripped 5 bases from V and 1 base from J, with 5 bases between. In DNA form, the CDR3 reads TGTGCCAGCAGCCAACAGAACACTGAAGCTTTCTTT. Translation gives CASSQQNTEAFF.

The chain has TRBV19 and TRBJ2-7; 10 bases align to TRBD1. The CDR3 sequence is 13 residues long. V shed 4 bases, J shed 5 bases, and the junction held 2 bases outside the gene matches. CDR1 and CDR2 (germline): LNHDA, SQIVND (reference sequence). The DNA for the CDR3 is TGTGCCAGTAGTAGGGACAGGGGCGACGAGCAGTACTTC. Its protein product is CASSRDRGDEQYF.

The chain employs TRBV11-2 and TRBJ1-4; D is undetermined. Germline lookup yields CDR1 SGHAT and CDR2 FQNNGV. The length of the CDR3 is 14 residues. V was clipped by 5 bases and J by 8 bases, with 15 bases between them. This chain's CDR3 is CASSRGLLREKLFF. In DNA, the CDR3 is TGTGCCAGCAGCCGAGGACTTTTGCGGGAAAAACTGTTTTTT.

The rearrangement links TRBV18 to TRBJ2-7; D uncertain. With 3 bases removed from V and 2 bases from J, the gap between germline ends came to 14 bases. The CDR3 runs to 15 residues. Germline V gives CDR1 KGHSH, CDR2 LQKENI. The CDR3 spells CASSPTRTVPYEQYF. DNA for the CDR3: TGTGCCAGCTCACCGACGAGGACGGTCCCCTACGAGCAGTACTTC.

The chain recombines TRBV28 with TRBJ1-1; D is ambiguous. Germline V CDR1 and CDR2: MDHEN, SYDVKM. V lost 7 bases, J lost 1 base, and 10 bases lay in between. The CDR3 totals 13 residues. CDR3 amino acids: CASTEVANTEAFF. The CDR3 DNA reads TGTGCCAGCACGGAGGTTGCGAACACTGAAGCTTTCTTT.

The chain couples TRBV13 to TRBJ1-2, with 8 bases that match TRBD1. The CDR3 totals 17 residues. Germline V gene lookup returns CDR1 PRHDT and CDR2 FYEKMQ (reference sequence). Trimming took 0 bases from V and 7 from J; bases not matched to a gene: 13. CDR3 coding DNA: TGTGCCAGCAGCTTAGGCGGGACAGGCGTTCCCGGGAGTGGCTACACCTTC. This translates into CASSLGGTGVPGSGYTF.

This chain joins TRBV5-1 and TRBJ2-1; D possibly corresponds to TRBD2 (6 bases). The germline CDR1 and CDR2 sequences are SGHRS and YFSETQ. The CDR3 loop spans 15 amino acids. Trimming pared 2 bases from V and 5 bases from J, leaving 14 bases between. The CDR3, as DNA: TGCGCCAGCAGCTTCGAACCGGGAGCAGACAATGAGCAGTTCTTC. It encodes CASSFEPGADNEQFF.

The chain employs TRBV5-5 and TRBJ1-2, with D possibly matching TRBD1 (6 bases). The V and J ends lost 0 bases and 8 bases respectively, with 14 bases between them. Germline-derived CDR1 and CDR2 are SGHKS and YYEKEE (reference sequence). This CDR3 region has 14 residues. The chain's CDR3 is CASSLGGGADGYTF. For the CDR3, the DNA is TGTGCCAGCAGCTTGGGTGGGGGGGCAGACGGCTACACCTTC.

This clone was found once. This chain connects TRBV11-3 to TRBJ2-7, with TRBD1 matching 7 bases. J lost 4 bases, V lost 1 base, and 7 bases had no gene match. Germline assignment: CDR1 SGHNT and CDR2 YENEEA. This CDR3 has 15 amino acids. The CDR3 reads CASSLGNRGPYEQYF. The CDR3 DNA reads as TGTGCCAGCAGCTTAGGGAACAGGGGTCCGTACGAGCAGTACTTC.

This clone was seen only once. The CDR3 bases are TGTGCCAGCAGTCCGACAGGAGGAAACACCATATATTTT. Amino acid sequence: CASSPTGGNTIYF. The genes are TRBV12-3 or TRBV12-4 and TRBJ1-3, with D possibly TRBD1 on 6 matching bases. Between the trimmed V and J ends, which lost 5 bases and 4 bases, there was a span of 9 bases. This CDR3 comprises 13 residues.

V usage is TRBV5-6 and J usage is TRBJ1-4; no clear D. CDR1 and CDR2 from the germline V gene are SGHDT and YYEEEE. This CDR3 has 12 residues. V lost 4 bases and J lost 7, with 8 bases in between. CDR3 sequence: CASSAGLEKLFF. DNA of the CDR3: TGTGCCAGCAGCGCTGGACTTGAAAAACTGTTTTTT. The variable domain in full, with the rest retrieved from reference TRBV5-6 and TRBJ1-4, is DAGVTQSPTHLIKTRGQQVTLRCSPKSGHDTVSWYQQALGQGPQFIFQYYEEEERQRGNFPDRFSGHQFPNYSSELNVNALLLGDSALYLCASSAGLEKLFFGSGTQLSVL.

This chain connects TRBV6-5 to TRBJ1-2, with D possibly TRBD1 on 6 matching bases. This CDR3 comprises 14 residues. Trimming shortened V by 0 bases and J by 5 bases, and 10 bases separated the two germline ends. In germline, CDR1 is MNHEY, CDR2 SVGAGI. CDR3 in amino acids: CASSYSHRAYGYTF. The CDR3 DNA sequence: TGTGCCAGCAGTTACTCTCACAGGGCGTATGGCTACACCTTC.

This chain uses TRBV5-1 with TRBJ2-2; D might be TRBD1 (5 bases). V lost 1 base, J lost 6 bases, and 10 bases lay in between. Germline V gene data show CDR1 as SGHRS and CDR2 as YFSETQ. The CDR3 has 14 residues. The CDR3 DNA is TGCGCCAGCAGCTTGCAGGGAATCCCCGGGGAGCTGTTTTTT. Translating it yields CASSLQGIPGELFF.

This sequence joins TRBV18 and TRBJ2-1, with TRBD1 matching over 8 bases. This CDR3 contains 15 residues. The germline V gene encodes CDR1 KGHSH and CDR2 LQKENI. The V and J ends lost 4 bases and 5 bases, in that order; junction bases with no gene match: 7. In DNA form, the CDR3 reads TGTGCCAGCTCACTCCAGGGGGCTTGGAACAATGAGCAGTTCTTC. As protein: CASSLQGAWNNEQFF.

The DNA of the CDR3 is TGCGCCAGCAGTGAGATGGGGGTAGGGAACGAAAAACTGTTTTTT. It is translated as CASSEMGVGNEKLFF. This sequence joins TRBV10-2 and TRBJ1-4; D is possibly TRBD1 (5 bases). V was trimmed by 2 bases and J by 8 bases, leaving 15 bases between them. Germline loops: CDR1 WSHSY, CDR2 SAAADI. This CDR3 spans 15 amino acids.

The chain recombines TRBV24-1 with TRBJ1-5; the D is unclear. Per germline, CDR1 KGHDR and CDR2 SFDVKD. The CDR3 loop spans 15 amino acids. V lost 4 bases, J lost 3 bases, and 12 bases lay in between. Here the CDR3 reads CATSDPQVANQPQHF. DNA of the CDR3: TGTGCCACCAGTGACCCCCAGGTGGCCAATCAGCCCCAGCATTTT.

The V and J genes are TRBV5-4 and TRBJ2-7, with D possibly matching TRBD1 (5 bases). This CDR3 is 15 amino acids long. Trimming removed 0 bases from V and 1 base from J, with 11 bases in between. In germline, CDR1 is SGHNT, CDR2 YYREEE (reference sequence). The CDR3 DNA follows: TGTGCCAGCAGCTTGGGGGGCGACACATCCTACGAGCAGTACTTC. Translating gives CASSLGGDTSYEQYF.

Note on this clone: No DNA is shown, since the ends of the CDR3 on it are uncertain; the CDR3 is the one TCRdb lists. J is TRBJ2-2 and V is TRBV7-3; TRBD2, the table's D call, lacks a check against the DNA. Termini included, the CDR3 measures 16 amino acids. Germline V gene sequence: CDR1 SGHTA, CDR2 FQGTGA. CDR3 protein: CASSFGPGVTTGELFF.

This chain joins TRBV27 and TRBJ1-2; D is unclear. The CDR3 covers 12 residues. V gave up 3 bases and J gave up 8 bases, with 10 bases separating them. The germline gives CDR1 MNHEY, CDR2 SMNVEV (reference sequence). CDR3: CASSFRGKGYTF. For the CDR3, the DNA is TGTGCCAGCAGTTTTCGAGGGAAAGGCTACACCTTC.

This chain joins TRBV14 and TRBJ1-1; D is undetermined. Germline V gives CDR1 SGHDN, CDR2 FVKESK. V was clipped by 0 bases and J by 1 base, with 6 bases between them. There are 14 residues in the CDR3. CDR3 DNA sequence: TGTGCCAGCAGCCAAGAACACCCGAACACTGAAGCTTTCTTT. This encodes CASSQEHPNTEAFF.

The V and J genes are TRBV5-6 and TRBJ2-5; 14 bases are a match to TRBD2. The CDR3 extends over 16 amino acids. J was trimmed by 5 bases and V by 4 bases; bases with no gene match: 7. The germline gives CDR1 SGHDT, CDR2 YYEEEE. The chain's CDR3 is CASSPRGLAGVETQYF. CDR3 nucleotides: TGTGCCAGCAGCCCCCGGGGACTAGCGGGGGTGGAGACCCAGTACTTC.

The CDR3: CASPRLVSGNTIYF. The DNA of the CDR3 is TGTGCCAGCCCCAGGCTCGTCTCTGGAAACACCATATATTTT. This chain links TRBV11-3 with TRBJ1-3; D not certain. V lost 8 bases and J 0 bases, leaving 11 bases between the germline ends. Germline V gives CDR1 SGHNT, CDR2 YENEEA. The CDR3 covers 14 residues.

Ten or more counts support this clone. In DNA, the CDR3 is TGTGCCAGCAGTTTCTCCGAGACAGCTGGCTACACCTTC. Its translation: CASSFSETAGYTF. The rearrangement joins TRBV12-3 or TRBV12-4 to TRBJ1-2; D is perhaps TRBD1 (5 bases). Between the trimmed V and J ends, which lost 3 bases and 7 bases, there was a span of 12 bases. The CDR3 extends over 13 amino acids.

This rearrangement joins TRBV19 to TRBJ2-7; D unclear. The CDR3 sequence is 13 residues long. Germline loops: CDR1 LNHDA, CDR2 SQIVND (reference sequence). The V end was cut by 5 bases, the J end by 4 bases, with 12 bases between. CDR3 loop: CASSPWPGYEQYF. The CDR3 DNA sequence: TGTGCCAGTAGTCCCTGGCCCGGTTACGAGCAGTACTTC.

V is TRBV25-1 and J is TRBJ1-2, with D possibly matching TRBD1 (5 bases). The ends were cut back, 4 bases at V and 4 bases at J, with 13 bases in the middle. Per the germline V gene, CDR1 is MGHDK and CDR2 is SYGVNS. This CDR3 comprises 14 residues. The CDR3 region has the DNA TGTGCCAGCAGTGGCTCCGGGGCGGGCTATGGCTACACCTTC. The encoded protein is CASSGSGAGYGYTF.

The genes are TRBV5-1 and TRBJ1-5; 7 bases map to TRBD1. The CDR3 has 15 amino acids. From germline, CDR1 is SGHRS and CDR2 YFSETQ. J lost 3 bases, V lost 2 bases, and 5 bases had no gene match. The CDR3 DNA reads TGCGCCAGCAGCTTTTCAGGGGGGTCCAATCAGCCCCAGCATTTT. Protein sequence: CASSFSGGSNQPQHF.

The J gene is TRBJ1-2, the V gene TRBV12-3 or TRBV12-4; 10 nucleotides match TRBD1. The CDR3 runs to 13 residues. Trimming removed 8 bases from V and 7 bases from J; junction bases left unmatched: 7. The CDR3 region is CASGQGGPFGYTF. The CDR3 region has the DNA TGTGCCAGCGGACAGGGGGGGCCGTTTGGCTACACCTTC.

The CDR3: CACSTSGGGDEQFF. DNA of the CDR3: TGTGCCTGCTCTACTAGCGGGGGTGGCGATGAGCAGTTCTTC. V is TRBV27 and J is TRBJ2-1, with 11 bases fitting TRBD2. Germline CDR1 is MNHEY and CDR2 is SMNVEV (reference sequence). Trimming removed 11 bases from V and 8 bases from J; junction bases left unmatched: 11. This CDR3 comprises 14 residues.

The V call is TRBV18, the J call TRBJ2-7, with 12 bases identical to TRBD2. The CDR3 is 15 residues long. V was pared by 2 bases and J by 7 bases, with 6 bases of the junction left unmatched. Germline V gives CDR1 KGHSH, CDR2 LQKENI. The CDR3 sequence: CASSPASGGALEQYF. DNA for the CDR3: TGTGCCAGCTCACCAGCTAGCGGGGGGGCCTTAGAGCAGTACTTC.

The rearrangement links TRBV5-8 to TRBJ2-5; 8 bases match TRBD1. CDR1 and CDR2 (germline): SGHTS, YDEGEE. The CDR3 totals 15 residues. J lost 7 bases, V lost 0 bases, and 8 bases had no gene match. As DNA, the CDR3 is TGTGCCAGCAGCTTGGGGTTACAGGGGGTTGGGACCCAGTACTTC. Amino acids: CASSLGLQGVGTQYF.

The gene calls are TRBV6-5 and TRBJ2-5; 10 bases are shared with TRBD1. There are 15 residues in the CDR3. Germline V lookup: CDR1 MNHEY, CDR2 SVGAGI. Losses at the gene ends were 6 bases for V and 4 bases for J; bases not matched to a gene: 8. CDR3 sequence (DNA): TGTGCCAGCAGAAGATCCGGGACAGGGGTAGAGACCCAGTACTTC. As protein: CASRRSGTGVETQYF.